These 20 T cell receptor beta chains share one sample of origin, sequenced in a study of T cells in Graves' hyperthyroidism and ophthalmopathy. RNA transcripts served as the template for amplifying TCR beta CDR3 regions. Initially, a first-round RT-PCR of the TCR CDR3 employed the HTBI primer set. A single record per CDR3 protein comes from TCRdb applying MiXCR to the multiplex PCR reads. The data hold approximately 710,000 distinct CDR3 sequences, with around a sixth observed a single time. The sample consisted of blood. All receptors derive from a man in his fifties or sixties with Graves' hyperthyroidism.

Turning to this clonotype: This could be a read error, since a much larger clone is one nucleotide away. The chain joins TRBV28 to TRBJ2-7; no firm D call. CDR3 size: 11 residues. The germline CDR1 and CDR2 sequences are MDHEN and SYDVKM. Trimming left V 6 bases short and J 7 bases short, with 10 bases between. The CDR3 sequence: CASSQDLEQYF. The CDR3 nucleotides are TGTGCCAGCAGCCAAGACCTGGAGCAGTACTTC.

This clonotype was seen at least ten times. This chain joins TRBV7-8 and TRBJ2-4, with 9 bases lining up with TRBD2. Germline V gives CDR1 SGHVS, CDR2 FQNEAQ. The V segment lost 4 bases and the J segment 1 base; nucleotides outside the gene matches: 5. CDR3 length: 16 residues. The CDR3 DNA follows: TGTGCCAGCAGCTCCACTAGCGGGTCGGCCAAAAACATTCAGTACTTC. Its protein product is CASSSTSGSAKNIQYF.

Here the CDR3 DNA reads TGTGCCAGCAGGGGAGCGGGAGTTGGATACGAGCAGTACTTC. Protein product: CASRGAGVGYEQYF. V usage is TRBV28 and J usage is TRBJ2-7; 8 nucleotides agree with TRBD2. V trimming: 6 bases; J trimming: 4 bases; junction bases outside the gene matches: 8. CDR1 is MDHEN, CDR2 SYDVKM, per germline. CDR3 size: 14 residues.

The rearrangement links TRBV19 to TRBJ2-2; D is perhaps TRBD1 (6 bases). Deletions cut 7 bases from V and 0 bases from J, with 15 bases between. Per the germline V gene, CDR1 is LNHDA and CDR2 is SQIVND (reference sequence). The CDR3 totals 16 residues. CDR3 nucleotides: TGTGCCAGTACCCTATGGACAGCGTCGAACACCGGGGAGCTGTTTTTT. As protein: CASTLWTASNTGELFF.

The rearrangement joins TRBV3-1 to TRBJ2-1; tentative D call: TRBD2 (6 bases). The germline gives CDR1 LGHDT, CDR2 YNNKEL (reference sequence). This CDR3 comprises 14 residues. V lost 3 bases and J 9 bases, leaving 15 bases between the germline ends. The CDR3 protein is CASSHLGRNGEQFF. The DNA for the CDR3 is TGTGCCAGCAGCCACCTAGGGAGGAACGGTGAGCAGTTCTTC.

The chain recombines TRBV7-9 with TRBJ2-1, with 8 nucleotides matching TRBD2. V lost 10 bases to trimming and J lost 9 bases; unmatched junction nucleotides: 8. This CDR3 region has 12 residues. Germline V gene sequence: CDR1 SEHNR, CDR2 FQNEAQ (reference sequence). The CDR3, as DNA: TGTGCCACCCCCGGGACTAGGGTTGAGCAGTTCTTC. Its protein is CATPGTRVEQFF.

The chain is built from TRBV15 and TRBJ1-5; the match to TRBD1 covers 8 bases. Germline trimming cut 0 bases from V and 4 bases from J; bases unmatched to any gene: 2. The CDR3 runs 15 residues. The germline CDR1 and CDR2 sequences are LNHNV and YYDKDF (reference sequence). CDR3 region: CATSRDRGRNQPQHF. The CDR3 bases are TGTGCCACCAGCAGAGACAGGGGGCGAAATCAGCCCCAGCATTTT.

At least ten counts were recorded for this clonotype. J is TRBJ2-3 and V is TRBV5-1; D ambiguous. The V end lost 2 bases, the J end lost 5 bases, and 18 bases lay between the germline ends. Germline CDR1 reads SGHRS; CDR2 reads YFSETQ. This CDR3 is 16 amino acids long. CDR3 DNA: TGCGCCAGCAGCTTCCGTGGACGTTACAAATTAGATACGCAGTATTTT. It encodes CASSFRGRYKLDTQYF.

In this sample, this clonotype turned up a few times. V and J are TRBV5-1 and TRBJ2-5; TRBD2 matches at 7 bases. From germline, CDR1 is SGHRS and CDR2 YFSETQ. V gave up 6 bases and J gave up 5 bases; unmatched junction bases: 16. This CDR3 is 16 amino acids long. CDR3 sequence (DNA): TGCGCCAGCAACCCTTTACTAGCTCGGGGGGAGGAGACCCAGTACTTC. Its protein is CASNPLLARGEETQYF.

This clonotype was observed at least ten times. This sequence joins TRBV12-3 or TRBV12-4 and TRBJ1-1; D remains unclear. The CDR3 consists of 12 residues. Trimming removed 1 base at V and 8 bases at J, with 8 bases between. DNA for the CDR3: TGTGCCAGCAGTTTAGTAGGGTTGGAAGCTTTCTTT. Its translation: CASSLVGLEAFF.

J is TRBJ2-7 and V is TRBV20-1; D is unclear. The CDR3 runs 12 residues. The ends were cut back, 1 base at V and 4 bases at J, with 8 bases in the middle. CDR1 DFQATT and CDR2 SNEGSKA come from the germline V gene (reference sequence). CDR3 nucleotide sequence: TGCAGTGCTAGAGGGGCTGGTTACGAGCAGTACTTC. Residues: CSARGAGYEQYF.

CDR3: CASSSQTSGNKFF. CDR3 sequence (DNA): TGTGCCAGCAGCTCTCAGACTAGCGGGAATAAGTTCTTC. The chain uses TRBV3-1 and TRBJ2-1; 11 nucleotides line up with TRBD2. There are 13 residues in the CDR3. Trimming took 5 bases from V and 14 from J; bases not matched to a gene: 8. The germline gives CDR1 LGHDT, CDR2 YNNKEL (reference sequence).

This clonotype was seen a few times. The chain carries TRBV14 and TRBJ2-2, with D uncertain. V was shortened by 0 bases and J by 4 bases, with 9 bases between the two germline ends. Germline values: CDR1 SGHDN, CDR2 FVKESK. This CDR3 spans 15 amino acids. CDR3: CASSQDRLGTGELFF. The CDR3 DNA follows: TGTGCCAGCAGCCAAGATCGGCTGGGCACCGGGGAGCTGTTTTTT.

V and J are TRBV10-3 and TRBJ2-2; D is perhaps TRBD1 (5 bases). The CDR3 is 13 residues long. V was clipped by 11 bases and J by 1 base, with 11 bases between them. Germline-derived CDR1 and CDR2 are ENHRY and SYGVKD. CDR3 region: CASKDRNTGELFF. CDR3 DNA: TGTGCCTCCAAAGACAGGAACACCGGGGAGCTGTTTTTT.

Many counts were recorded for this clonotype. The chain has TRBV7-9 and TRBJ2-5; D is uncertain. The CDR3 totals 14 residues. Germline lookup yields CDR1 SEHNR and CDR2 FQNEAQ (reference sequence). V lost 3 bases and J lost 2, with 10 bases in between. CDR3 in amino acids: CASSFGAAQETQYF. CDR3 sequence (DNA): TGTGCCAGCAGCTTCGGCGCAGCTCAAGAGACCCAGTACTTC.

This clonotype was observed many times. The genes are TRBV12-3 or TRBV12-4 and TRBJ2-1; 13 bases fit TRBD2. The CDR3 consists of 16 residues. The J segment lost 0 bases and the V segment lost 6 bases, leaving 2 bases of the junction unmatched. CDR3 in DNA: TGTGCCAGCAGACTAGCGGGAGGGATCTCCTACAATGAGCAGTTCTTC. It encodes CASRLAGGISYNEQFF.

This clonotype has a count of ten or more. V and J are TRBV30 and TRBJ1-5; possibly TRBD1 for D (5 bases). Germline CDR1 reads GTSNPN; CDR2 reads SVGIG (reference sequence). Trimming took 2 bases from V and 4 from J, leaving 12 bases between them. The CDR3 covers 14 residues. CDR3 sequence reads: CAWSFAGLNQPQHF. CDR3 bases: TGTGCCTGGAGTTTTGCAGGGCTAAATCAGCCCCAGCATTTT.

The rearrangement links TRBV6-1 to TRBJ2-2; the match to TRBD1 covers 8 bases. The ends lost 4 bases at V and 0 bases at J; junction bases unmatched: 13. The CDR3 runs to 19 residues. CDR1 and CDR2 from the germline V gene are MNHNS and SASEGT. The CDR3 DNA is TGTGCCAGCAGTGCAAAGGACAGGGTACTCCTAACGAACACCGGGGAGCTGTTTTTT. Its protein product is CASSAKDRVLLTNTGELFF.

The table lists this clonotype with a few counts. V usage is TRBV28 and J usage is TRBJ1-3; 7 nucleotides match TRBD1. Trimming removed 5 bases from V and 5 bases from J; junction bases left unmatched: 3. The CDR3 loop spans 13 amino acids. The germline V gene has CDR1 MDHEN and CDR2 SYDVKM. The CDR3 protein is CASSQTGRNTIYF. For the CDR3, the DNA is TGTGCCAGCAGTCAGACAGGGAGAAACACCATATATTTT.

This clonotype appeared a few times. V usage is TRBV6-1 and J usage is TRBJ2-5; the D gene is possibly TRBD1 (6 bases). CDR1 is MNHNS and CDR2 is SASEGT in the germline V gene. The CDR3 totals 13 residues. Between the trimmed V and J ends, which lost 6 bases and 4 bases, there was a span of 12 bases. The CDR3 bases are TGTGCCAGCAGGCACAGGGTACTAGAGACCCAGTACTTC. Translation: CASRHRVLETQYF.